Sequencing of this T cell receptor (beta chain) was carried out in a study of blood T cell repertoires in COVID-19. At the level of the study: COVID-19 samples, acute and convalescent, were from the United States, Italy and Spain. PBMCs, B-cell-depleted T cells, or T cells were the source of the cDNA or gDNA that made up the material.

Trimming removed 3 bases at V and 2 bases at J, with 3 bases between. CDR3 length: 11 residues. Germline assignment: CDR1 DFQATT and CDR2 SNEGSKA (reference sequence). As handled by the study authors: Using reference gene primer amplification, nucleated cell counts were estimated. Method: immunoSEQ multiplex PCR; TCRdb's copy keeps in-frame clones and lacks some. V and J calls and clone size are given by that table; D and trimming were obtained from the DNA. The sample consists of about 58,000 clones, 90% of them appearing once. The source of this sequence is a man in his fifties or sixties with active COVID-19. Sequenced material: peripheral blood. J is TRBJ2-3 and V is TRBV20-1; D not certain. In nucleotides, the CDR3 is TGCAGTGCTAGCCTCACAGATACGCAGTATTTT. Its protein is CSASLTDTQYF.